This T cell receptor (beta chain) was retrieved from a study of T cell responses to AZD1222 COVID-19 vaccine. Study conclusions and caveats: Only 5 or 6 people who got AZD1222 tested seropositive at baseline. When two AZD1222 doses had been given, Spike-specific TCR breadth and depth rose. Across the whole spike, CD4 TCRs peaked at regions 160-218 and 743-854.

Sequencing was performed with immunoSEQ multiplex PCR; in TCRdb, only in-frame clones are kept and a portion is missing. The sample contains approximately 90,000 clones, over 80% of which appear only once. On this clone: Its specificity is not known.

J lost 7 bases, V lost 5 bases, and 7 bases had no gene match. CDR1 and CDR2 (germline): GTSNPN, SVGIG (reference sequence). The CDR3 is 15 amino acids. The receptor's source is an adult in good health. The sample in question was peripheral blood, obtained on day 0 of AZD1222 vaccination. The genes are TRBV30 and TRBJ2-1, with 14 bases matching TRBD2. As DNA, the CDR3 is TGTGCCTGGGGTCCGGGACTAGCGGGAGTAAATGAGCAGTTCTTC. Its protein is CAWGPGLAGVNEQFF.